Shown below are 27 T cell receptor beta chains from a single sample sequenced in a study of T-cell reconstitution after alpha-beta-depleted transplantation in children. This sample's TCRbeta library carried unique molecular identifier barcodes. MiXCR, applied by TCRdb to the PCR reads, yields one record per CDR3 protein. This table has about 540,000 distinct CDR3 sequences, around 16% appearing once. Sequencing was performed on PBMCs from the stem cell graft donor, taken from the stem cell graft. Source of these receptors: a human donor who donated a stem cell graft to a child with acute lymphoblastic leukemia.

V is TRBV9 and J is TRBJ1-6, with a possible D match to TRBD1 (5 bases). Germline-derived CDR1 and CDR2 are SGDLS and YYNGEE. The CDR3 runs to 14 residues. Between the trimmed V and J ends, which lost 1 base and 8 bases, there was a span of 10 bases. Here the CDR3 DNA reads TGTGCCAGCAGCGTAACGGGGGGTGATTCACCCCTCCACTTT. It specifies CASSVTGGDSPLHF.

The chain joins TRBV2 to TRBJ2-3; 12 positions match TRBD2. CDR1 is SNHLY and CDR2 is FYNNEI in the germline V gene. With V trimmed by 6 bases and J by 2 bases, 6 bases remained unmatched. The CDR3 consists of 16 residues. The CDR3 nucleotides read TGTGCCAGCAGCGAACTAGCGGGAGGCCTCACAGATACGCAGTATTTT. Translated: CASSELAGGLTDTQYF.

This clonotype was counted a single time. This chain joins TRBV5-1 and TRBJ2-1; 8 nucleotides match TRBD2. Germline CDR1 and CDR2: SGHRS and YFSETQ. V gave up 4 bases and J gave up 5 bases; unmatched junction bases: 11. This CDR3 is built from 16 residues. The CDR3 DNA reads TGCGCCAGCAGCCTGGGGTCTAGCGGGCTAAACAATGAGCAGTTCTTC. This codes for CASSLGSSGLNNEQFF.

This clonotype was seen a few times. The gene calls are TRBV6-5 and TRBJ2-7, with 9 bases aligning to TRBD2. This CDR3 is built from 15 residues. Germline trimming cut 0 bases from V and 1 base from J; bases unmatched to any gene: 1. The germline V gene encodes CDR1 MNHEY and CDR2 SVGAGI. The CDR3 reads CASSYSAGGSYEQYF. DNA of the CDR3: TGTGCCAGCAGTTACTCCGCGGGAGGGTCCTACGAGCAGTACTTC.

This chain joins TRBV24-1 and TRBJ2-3; the D is unclear. Germline V gene lookup returns CDR1 KGHDR and CDR2 SFDVKD. Trimming removed 4 bases from V and 5 bases from J, with 9 bases in between. This CDR3 is built from 13 residues. CDR3 loop: CATSDPPRDTQYF. DNA for the CDR3: TGTGCCACCAGTGACCCTCCTAGAGATACGCAGTATTTT.

The chain combines TRBV6-6 with TRBJ2-7; 8 positions match TRBD2. The germline CDR1 and CDR2 sequences are MNHNY and SVGAGI (reference sequence). V was pared by 7 bases and J by 2 bases, with 4 bases of the junction left unmatched. There are 13 residues in the CDR3. The CDR3 region is CASTGGKAYEQYF. The CDR3 DNA follows: TGTGCCAGCACGGGGGGGAAAGCCTACGAGCAGTACTTC.

This clonotype was seen a handful of times. The rearrangement joins TRBV7-9 to TRBJ1-3; D gene uncertain. Looked up from germline, CDR1 is SEHNR and CDR2 is FQNEAQ (reference sequence). The ends were cut back, 5 bases at V and 0 bases at J, with 14 bases in the middle. The CDR3 is 16 residues long. This CDR3 is CASSPGTGFSGNTIYF. The CDR3 DNA is TGTGCCAGCAGCCCCGGCACGGGCTTCTCTGGAAACACCATATATTTT.

The V and J genes are TRBV7-2 and TRBJ2-1; D is possibly TRBD1 or TRBD2 (5 bases each). The CDR3 has 15 amino acids. Germline V gene data show CDR1 as SGHTA and CDR2 as FQGNSA. V gave up 1 base and J gave up 8 bases, with 15 bases separating them. In DNA form, the CDR3 reads TGTGCCAGCAGCTTAGGGTGGGGGTCCATCGATGAGCAGTTCTTC. This gives the protein CASSLGWGSIDEQFF.

This clonotype was detected a few times. The V gene is TRBV29-1, the J gene TRBJ2-3, with unresolved D. Trimming removed 3 bases from V and 2 bases from J, with 12 bases in between. CDR1 SQVTM and CDR2 ANQGSEA come from the germline V gene. The length of the CDR3 is 14 residues. The CDR3 region is CSVDPAAPTDTQYF. For the CDR3, the DNA is TGCAGCGTTGATCCAGCCGCGCCCACAGATACGCAGTATTTT.

This clonotype was seen more than once but under ten times. The rearrangement links TRBV15 to TRBJ2-1, with D maybe TRBD2 (6 bases). Germline-derived CDR1 and CDR2 are LNHNV and YYDKDF (reference sequence). This CDR3 region has 16 residues. Trimming took off 2 bases at V and 4 bases at J, with 15 bases between the two ends. This CDR3 is CATSRIRDFPYNEQFF. In DNA form, the CDR3 reads TGTGCCACCAGCAGAATACGGGACTTTCCATACAATGAGCAGTTCTTC.

This clonotype has just a few counts. The chain combines TRBV4-1 with TRBJ2-2; 10 nucleotides match TRBD1. The CDR3 is made up of 15 amino acids. CDR1 and CDR2 (germline): MGHRA, YSYEKL. J was trimmed by 7 bases and V by 3 bases; bases with no gene match: 5. The CDR3 DNA is TGCGCCAGCAGCCAGGGACAGGGGTTCGGCGGGGAGCTGTTTTTT. Translation gives CASSQGQGFGGELFF.

In its sample, this clonotype was seen a few times. The chain carries TRBV12-3 or TRBV12-4 and TRBJ2-4; the D is unclear. This CDR3 contains 15 residues. V dropped 3 bases and J dropped 6 bases, with 15 bases sitting between them. The CDR3 bases are TGTGCCAGCAGTTTCTCCTTTGCCCGAGCAAACATTCAGTACTTC. Its translation: CASSFSFARANIQYF.

This clonotype was seen a few times. V is TRBV7-9 and J is TRBJ1-1; 7 nucleotides agree with TRBD1. This CDR3 has 16 residues. Germline assignment: CDR1 SEHNR and CDR2 FQNEAQ (reference sequence). The J segment lost 4 bases and the V segment lost 5 bases, leaving 13 bases of the junction unmatched. CDR3 in amino acids: CASSANPTGSRTEAFF. The CDR3 bases are TGTGCCAGCAGCGCGAACCCGACAGGGAGTCGCACTGAAGCTTTCTTT.

The chain is built from TRBV3-1 and TRBJ1-5; D is perhaps TRBD1 (5 bases). In germline, CDR1 is LGHDT, CDR2 YNNKEL (reference sequence). Trimming shortened V by 0 bases and J by 6 bases, and 15 bases separated the two germline ends. The CDR3 contains 16 residues. CDR3 nucleotides: TGTGCCAGCAGCCAAGAAGTTGGTGGCAGGGCTCAGCCCCAGCATTTT. As protein: CASSQEVGGRAQPQHF.

This clonotype appeared a few times. This sequence joins TRBV20-1 and TRBJ2-1, with 7 bases fitting TRBD2. The CDR3 consists of 15 residues. After removal of 0 bases from V and 6 bases from J, the junction contained 8 bases not matched to a gene. Germline V CDR1 and CDR2: DFQATT, SNEGSKA (reference sequence). The CDR3 sequence is CSARDLAGVTNEQFF. The CDR3 DNA reads TGCAGTGCTAGAGATTTGGCGGGAGTTACCAATGAGCAGTTCTTC.

The chain uses TRBV12-3 or TRBV12-4 and TRBJ2-3; D may match TRBD1 or TRBD2 (7 bases each). This CDR3 has 17 amino acids. V was clipped by 2 bases and J by 4 bases, with 19 bases between them. The CDR3 bases are TGTGCCAGCAGTTTAAGACCAGGGGGAGGGCCAGCAGATACGCAGTATTTT. Translated: CASSLRPGGGPADTQYF.

This clonotype was observed a handful of times. The V and J genes are TRBV5-1 and TRBJ2-2, with 8 nucleotides matching TRBD2. This CDR3 comprises 17 residues. Germline lookup yields CDR1 SGHRS and CDR2 YFSETQ. The V segment lost 2 bases and the J segment 2 bases; nucleotides outside the gene matches: 8. CDR3 sequence: CASSLASGGLNTGELFF. As DNA, the CDR3 is TGCGCCAGCAGCTTAGCCAGCGGGGGATTAAACACCGGGGAGCTGTTTTTT.

This clonotype was seen more than once but under ten times. The V call is TRBV20-1, the J call TRBJ1-1; TRBD1 might be the D (5 bases). V was trimmed by 4 bases and J by 5 bases, leaving 17 bases between them. In germline, CDR1 is DFQATT, CDR2 SNEGSKA (reference sequence). CDR3 size: 14 residues. The CDR3 DNA reads as TGCAGTGCTACCCCTTGGGGGGAGGGGACTGAAGCTTTCTTT. This codes for CSATPWGEGTEAFF.

This clonotype showed up just a few times. This chain joins TRBV3-1 and TRBJ2-5, with D possibly matching TRBD1 (6 bases). Germline V CDR1 and CDR2: LGHDT, YNNKEL (reference sequence). The CDR3 loop spans 14 amino acids. Trimming removed 1 base from V and 5 bases from J, with 11 bases in between. CDR3 in amino acids: CASSQVGAWETQYF. In DNA, the CDR3 is TGTGCCAGCAGCCAAGTGGGGGCGTGGGAGACCCAGTACTTC.

The chain links TRBV9 to TRBJ2-7, with D uncertain. The CDR3 is made up of 13 amino acids. Trimming pared 0 bases from V and 5 bases from J, leaving 9 bases between. CDR1 and CDR2 from the germline V gene are SGDLS and YYNGEE. The CDR3 DNA is TGTGCCAGCAGCGTAGGGGGTGGAAACGAGCAGTACTTC. Translation gives CASSVGGGNEQYF. The full variable domain, rest sourced from reference TRBV9 and TRBJ2-7, is DSGVTQTPKHLITATGQRVTLRCSPRSGDLSVYWYQQSLDQGLQFLIQYYNGEERAKGNILERFSAQQFPDLHSELNLSSLELGDSALYFCASSVGGGNEQYFGPGTRLTVT.

A few counts support this clonotype. The J gene is TRBJ2-5, the V gene TRBV27; D not certain. CDR1 and CDR2 from the germline V gene are MNHEY and SMNVEV (reference sequence). With 2 bases removed from V and 5 bases from J, the gap between germline ends came to 9 bases. The CDR3 loop spans 13 amino acids. The CDR3 reads CASSLLGSETQYF. The CDR3, as DNA: TGTGCCAGCAGTTTACTAGGCTCGGAGACCCAGTACTTC.

This chain joins TRBV9 and TRBJ2-3; tentative D call: TRBD2 (6 bases). This CDR3 has 16 residues. CDR1 and CDR2 (germline): SGDLS, YYNGEE. The V gene lost 0 bases and the J gene lost 1 base, with 12 bases spanning the gap. This chain's CDR3 is CASSVEEGEGTDTQYF. CDR3 DNA: TGTGCCAGCAGCGTAGAGGAGGGAGAGGGCACAGATACGCAGTATTTT.

This sequence joins TRBV2 and TRBJ2-6; 8 nucleotides align to TRBD2. The V gene's germline CDR1 is SNHLY and CDR2 FYNNEI. With 11 bases clipped from V and 0 bases from J, the junction kept 9 bases outside the gene matches. The CDR3 is made up of 16 amino acids. The CDR3 is CAGSSGHSSGANVLTF. CDR3 coding DNA: TGTGCCGGATCTAGCGGGCATAGCTCTGGGGCCAACGTCCTGACTTTC.

This clonotype showed up just a few times. V usage is TRBV9 and J usage is TRBJ1-4, with D possibly matching TRBD1 (5 bases). Between the trimmed V and J ends, which lost 4 bases and 4 bases, there was a span of 14 bases. Germline V gives CDR1 SGDLS, CDR2 YYNGEE. This CDR3 region has 15 residues. The CDR3 DNA is TGTGCCAGCAGCCCCTCAGGGAGGGATAATGAAAAACTGTTTTTT. It yields the protein CASSPSGRDNEKLFF.

This sequence joins TRBV5-1 and TRBJ2-5, with 8 bases identical to TRBD2. Unmatched junction bases numbered 8, after V lost 6 bases and J lost 4 bases. The CDR3 extends over 14 amino acids. The germline gives CDR1 SGHRS, CDR2 YFSETQ. The CDR3 DNA reads TGCGCCAGCACCTTACCCCTAGCGGGAGAGACCCAGTACTTC. Translation: CASTLPLAGETQYF.

The J gene is TRBJ2-1, the V gene TRBV2; D gene ambiguous. CDR3 length: 12 amino acids. Trimming left V 5 bases short and J 7 bases short, with 9 bases between. CDR1 is SNHLY and CDR2 is FYNNEI in the germline V gene. The CDR3 protein is CASSKTGNEQFF. The CDR3 coding sequence is TGTGCCAGCAGTAAAACCGGAAATGAGCAGTTCTTC.

CDR3 region: CASSQWIQETQYF. CDR3 nucleotides: TGTGCCAGCAGTCAGTGGATCCAAGAGACCCAGTACTTC. The chain combines TRBV27 with TRBJ2-5; D ambiguous. Germline V CDR1 and CDR2: MNHEY, SMNVEV (reference sequence). The CDR3 is 13 amino acids. V lost 5 bases and J 1 base, leaving 8 bases between the germline ends.